This T cell receptor (beta chain) comes out of a study of technical replicates of blood from a handful of donors. This clone is a singleton in its sample. Sequenced by immunoSEQ multiplex PCR; TCRdb stores in-frame clones only, minus some. The sample records 85,000 to 100,000 clones, approximately 95% being singletons. From germline, CDR1 is SGDLS and CDR2 YYNGEE. The CDR3 is 14 amino acids. The V gene end was trimmed by 4 bases and the J gene end by 2 bases; junction bases not matched to a gene: 5. The sequenced material came from T cells isolated from PBMCs. The chain joins TRBV9 to TRBJ1-1; 7 bases are shared with TRBD1. The source is a human donor in good health. The CDR3 region has the DNA TGTGCCAGCAGCTGGGACAGCCTAAACACTGAAGCTTTCTTT. Its translation is CASSWDSLNTEAFF.